Following are 10 T cell receptor beta chains from one sample sequenced in a study of cytomegalovirus exposure and HLA in healthy donors. PCR involved 60 Vbeta and 13 Jbeta primers. Measured with immunoSEQ multiplex PCR; TCRdb has only the in-frame clones, and not every one. Seen here are roughly 90,000 clones, roughly four fifths observed once, and the top ten hold nearly 3.5%. Source material: PBMCs. Source of these receptors: a man aged 25 to 40 in good health and CMV-seropositive.

With respect to this clone: Lacking the conserved final phenylalanine or tryptophan, this CDR3 likely reflects a read error. The rearrangement uses TRBV10-3 and TRBJ2-3; the match to TRBD2 covers 13 bases. Looked up from germline, CDR1 is ENHRY and CDR2 is SYGVKD. This CDR3 contains 15 residues. With 5 bases clipped from V and 3 bases from J, the junction kept 2 bases outside the gene matches. The DNA of the CDR3 is TGTGCCATCAGTACGGGACTAGCGGGGACAGATACGCAGTATCTT. Translating it yields CAISTGLAGTDTQYL.

This chain connects TRBV7-2 to TRBJ1-2; D unclear. The CDR3 is 13 amino acids. Per the germline V gene, CDR1 is SGHTA and CDR2 is FQGNSA. V lost 5 bases and J 4 bases, leaving 11 bases between the germline ends. The CDR3 DNA follows: TGTGCCAGCAGCCCACGGGGTTTCTATGGCTACACCTTC. It is translated as CASSPRGFYGYTF. Full variable domain (rest looked up from reference TRBV7-2 and TRBJ1-2): GAGVSQSPSNKVTEKGKDVELRCDPISGHTALYWYRQSLGQGLEFLIYFQGNSAPDKSGLPSDRFSAERTGGSVSTLTIQRTQQEDSAVYLCASSPRGFYGYTFGSGTRLTVV.

This clone occurred once. The chain has TRBV2 and TRBJ2-5; the match to TRBD1 covers 7 bases. From germline, CDR1 is SNHLY and CDR2 FYNNEI. The V and J ends lost 6 bases and 6 bases, in that order; junction bases with no gene match: 16. The CDR3 consists of 16 residues. The CDR3 here is CASSPRGQGREQTQYF. The CDR3 nucleotides read TGTGCCAGCAGCCCAAGGGGGCAGGGGCGAGAGCAGACCCAGTACTTC.

The chain uses TRBV5-5 and TRBJ2-7, with 9 nucleotides matching TRBD2. The CDR3 has 15 residues. V was clipped by 0 bases and J by 5 bases; unmatched bases: 6. In germline, CDR1 is SGHKS, CDR2 YYEKEE (reference sequence). The CDR3 DNA is TGTGCCAGCAGCTTGGGAGGGACTAGCATTGACGAGCAGTACTTC. It specifies CASSLGGTSIDEQYF.

This sequence joins TRBV2 and TRBJ2-6, with a weak D call TRBD1 (6 bases). Trimming removed 6 bases at V and 2 bases at J, with 14 bases between. Germline V gene lookup returns CDR1 SNHLY and CDR2 FYNNEI. The CDR3 has 16 amino acids. Here the CDR3 DNA reads TGTGCCAGCAGGGGGCAGGGGACCACTGGGGCCAACGTCCTGACTTTC. It specifies CASRGQGTTGANVLTF.

The rearrangement links TRBV11-2 to TRBJ2-1; 10 bases agree with TRBD2. The junction had 9 bases not matched to a gene; V was cut back by 7 bases and J by 9 bases. CDR1 and CDR2 (germline): SGHAT, FQNNGV. The CDR3 is 14 amino acids. CDR3 sequence: CASNHPGLASEQFF. In DNA, the CDR3 is TGTGCCAGCAACCACCCGGGACTAGCGAGTGAGCAGTTCTTC.

In this sample, this clone turned up a few times. The V and J genes are TRBV5-6 and TRBJ2-7, with D possibly matching TRBD2 (6 bases). Germline assignment: CDR1 SGHDT and CDR2 YYEEEE. Trimming shortened V by 4 bases and J by 1 base, and 27 bases separated the two germline ends. This CDR3 has 19 residues. The CDR3 nucleotides read TGTGCCAGCAGCGGAGGGGTGAGACTAAGCGGACCTTTATCCTACGAGCAGTACTTC. Amino acid sequence: CASSGGVRLSGPLSYEQYF.

The rearrangement uses TRBV14 and TRBJ2-7; 11 bases are shared with TRBD2. The CDR3 loop spans 16 amino acids. The ends lost 2 bases at V and 1 base at J; junction bases unmatched: 4. Germline assignment: CDR1 SGHDN and CDR2 FVKESK. CDR3 in DNA: TGTGCCAGCAGCCAACGGGGACTAGCGGCTTCCTACGAGCAGTACTTC. Its translation: CASSQRGLAASYEQYF.

The chain links TRBV28 to TRBJ1-5, with D hard to call. The V and J ends lost 3 bases and 3 bases respectively, with 12 bases between them. This CDR3 region has 15 residues. The germline V gene encodes CDR1 MDHEN and CDR2 SYDVKM. The CDR3 DNA is TGTGCCAGCAGTTTTGCCGGGATTACCAATCAGCCCCAGCATTTT. Its translation is CASSFAGITNQPQHF.

The J gene is TRBJ1-1, the V gene TRBV7-9; TRBD1 might be the D (6 bases). This CDR3 has 16 amino acids. Germline V CDR1 and CDR2: SEHNR, FQNEAQ (reference sequence). Trimming removed 5 bases from V and 1 base from J, with 17 bases in between. The CDR3 reads CASSVTGFHSNTEAFF. The CDR3 DNA reads TGTGCCAGCAGCGTAACAGGGTTCCACTCGAACACTGAAGCTTTCTTT.